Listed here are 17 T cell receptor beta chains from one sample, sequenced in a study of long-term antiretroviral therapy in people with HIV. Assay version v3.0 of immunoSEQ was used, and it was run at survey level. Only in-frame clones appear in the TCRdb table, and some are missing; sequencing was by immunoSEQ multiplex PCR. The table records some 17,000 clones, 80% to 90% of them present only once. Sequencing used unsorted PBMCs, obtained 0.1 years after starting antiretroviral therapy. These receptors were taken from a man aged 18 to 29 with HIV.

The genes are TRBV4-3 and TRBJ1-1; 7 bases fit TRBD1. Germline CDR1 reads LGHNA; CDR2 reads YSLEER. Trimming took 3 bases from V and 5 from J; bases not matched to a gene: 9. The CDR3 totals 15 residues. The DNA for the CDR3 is TGCGCCAGCAGCCAGGATGCGACAGGGAGGACTGAAGCTTTCTTT. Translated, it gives CASSQDATGRTEAFF.

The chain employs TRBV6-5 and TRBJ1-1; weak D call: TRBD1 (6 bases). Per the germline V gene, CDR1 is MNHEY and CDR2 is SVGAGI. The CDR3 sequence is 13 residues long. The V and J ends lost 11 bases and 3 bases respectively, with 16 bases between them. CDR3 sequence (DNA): TGTGCCGCGACCGGGGGCTCGGACACTGAAGCTTTCTTT. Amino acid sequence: CAATGGSDTEAFF.

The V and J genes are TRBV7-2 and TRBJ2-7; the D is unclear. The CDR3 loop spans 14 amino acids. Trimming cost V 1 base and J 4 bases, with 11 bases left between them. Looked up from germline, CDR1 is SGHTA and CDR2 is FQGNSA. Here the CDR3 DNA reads TGTGCCAGCAGCTTAGATGGGGTCCTGTACGAGCAGTACTTC. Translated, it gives CASSLDGVLYEQYF.

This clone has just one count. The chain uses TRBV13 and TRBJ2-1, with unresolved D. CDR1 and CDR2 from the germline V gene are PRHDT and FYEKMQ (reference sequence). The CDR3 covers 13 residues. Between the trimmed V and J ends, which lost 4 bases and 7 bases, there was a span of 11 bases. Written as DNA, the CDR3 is TGTGCCAGCAGCTCGAATTATATTAATGAGCAGTTCTTC. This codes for CASSSNYINEQFF.

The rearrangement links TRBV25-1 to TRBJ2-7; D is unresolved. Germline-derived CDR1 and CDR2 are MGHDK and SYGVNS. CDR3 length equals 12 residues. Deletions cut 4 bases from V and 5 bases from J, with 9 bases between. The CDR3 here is CASSALVHEQYF. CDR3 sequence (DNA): TGTGCCAGCAGTGCCCTCGTCCACGAGCAGTACTTC.

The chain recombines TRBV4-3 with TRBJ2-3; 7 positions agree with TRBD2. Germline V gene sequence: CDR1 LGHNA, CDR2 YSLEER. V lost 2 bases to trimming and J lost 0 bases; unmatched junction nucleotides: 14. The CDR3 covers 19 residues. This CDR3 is CASSQRGPLAGLSTDTQYF. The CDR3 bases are TGCGCCAGCAGCCAACGAGGACCCTTAGCGGGCCTTAGCACAGATACGCAGTATTTT.

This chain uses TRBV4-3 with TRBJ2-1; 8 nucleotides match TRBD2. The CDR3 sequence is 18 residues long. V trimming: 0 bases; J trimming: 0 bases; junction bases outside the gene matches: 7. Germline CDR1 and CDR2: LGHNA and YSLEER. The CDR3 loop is CASSQEGSGGSSYNEQFF. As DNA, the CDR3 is TGCGCCAGCAGCCAAGAAGGGAGCGGGGGAAGCTCCTACAATGAGCAGTTCTTC.

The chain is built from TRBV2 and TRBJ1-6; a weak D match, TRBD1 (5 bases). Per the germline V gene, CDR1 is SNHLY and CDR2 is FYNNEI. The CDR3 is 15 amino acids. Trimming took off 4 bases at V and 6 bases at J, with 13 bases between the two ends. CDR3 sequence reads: CASSVETVPNSPLHF. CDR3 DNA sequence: TGTGCCAGCAGTGTAGAGACAGTCCCTAATTCACCCCTCCACTTT.

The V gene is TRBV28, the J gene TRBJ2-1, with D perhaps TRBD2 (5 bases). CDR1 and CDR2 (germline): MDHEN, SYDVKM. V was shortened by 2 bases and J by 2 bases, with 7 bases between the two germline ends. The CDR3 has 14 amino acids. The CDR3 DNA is TGTGCCAGCAGTTTAACGGGAACCTACAATGAGCAGTTCTTC. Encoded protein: CASSLTGTYNEQFF.

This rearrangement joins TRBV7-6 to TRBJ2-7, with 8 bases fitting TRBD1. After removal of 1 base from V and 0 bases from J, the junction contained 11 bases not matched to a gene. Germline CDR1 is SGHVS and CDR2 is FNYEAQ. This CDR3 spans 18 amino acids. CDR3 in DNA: TGTGCCAGCAGCTTAGAGTGGGAGACAGGGGAAAGCTCCTACGAGCAGTACTTC. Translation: CASSLEWETGESSYEQYF.

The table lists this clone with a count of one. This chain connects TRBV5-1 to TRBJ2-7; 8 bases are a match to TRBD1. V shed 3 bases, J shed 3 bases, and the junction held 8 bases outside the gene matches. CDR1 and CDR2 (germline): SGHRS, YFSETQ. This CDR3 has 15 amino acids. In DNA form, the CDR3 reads TGCGCCAGCAGCTCGGACAGGGCCCTCGTCTACGAGCAGTACTTC. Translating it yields CASSSDRALVYEQYF.

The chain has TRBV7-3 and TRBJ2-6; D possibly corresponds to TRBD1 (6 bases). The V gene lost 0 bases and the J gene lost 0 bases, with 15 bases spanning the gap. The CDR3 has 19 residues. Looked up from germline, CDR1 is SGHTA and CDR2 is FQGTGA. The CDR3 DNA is TGTGCCAGCAGCTTAACCCCCACAGGGTTAAGCTCTGGGGCCAACGTCCTGACTTTC. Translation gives CASSLTPTGLSSGANVLTF.

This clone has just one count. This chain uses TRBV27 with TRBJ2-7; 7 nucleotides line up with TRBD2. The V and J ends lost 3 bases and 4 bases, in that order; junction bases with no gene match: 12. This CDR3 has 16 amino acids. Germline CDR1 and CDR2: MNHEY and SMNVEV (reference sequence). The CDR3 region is CASSFSLAALGYEQYF. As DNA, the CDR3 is TGTGCCAGCAGTTTCTCCCTAGCGGCCCTAGGGTACGAGCAGTACTTC.

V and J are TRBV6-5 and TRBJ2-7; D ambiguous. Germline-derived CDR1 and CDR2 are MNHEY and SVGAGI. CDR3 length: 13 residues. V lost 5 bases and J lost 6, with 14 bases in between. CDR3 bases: TGTGCCAGCAGTATCGGACGGTTTAGCGAGCAGTACTTC. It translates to CASSIGRFSEQYF.

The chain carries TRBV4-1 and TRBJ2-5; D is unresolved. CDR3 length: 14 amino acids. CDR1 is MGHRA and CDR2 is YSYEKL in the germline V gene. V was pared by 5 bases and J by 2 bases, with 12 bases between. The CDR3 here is CASSKQMGQETQYF. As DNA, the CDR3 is TGCGCCAGCAGCAAGCAGATGGGTCAAGAGACCCAGTACTTC.

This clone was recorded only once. CDR3 DNA: TGCGCCAGCAGCCAAGAGGCTAGCGGGGGCACAGATACGCAGTATTTT. Amino acid sequence: CASSQEASGGTDTQYF. The rearrangement joins TRBV4-3 to TRBJ2-3; 9 bases fit TRBD2. V lost 0 bases to trimming and J lost 1 base; unmatched junction nucleotides: 2. Germline V gene data show CDR1 as LGHNA and CDR2 as YSLEER. The CDR3 extends over 16 amino acids.

The CDR3 spells CASSVQGGSSPLHF. CDR3 DNA: TGTGCCAGCAGCGTACAGGGCGGGAGTTCACCCCTCCACTTT. The rearrangement links TRBV5-5 to TRBJ1-6, with a possible D match to TRBD1 (6 bases). This CDR3 spans 14 amino acids. Looked up from germline, CDR1 is SGHKS and CDR2 is YYEKEE (reference sequence). Trimming took off 4 bases at V and 9 bases at J, with 14 bases between the two ends.